The T cell receptor (beta chain) under discussion was sequenced for a study of cytomegalovirus exposure and HLA in healthy donors. Study in general: Some 85 million unique TCRs, all from HLA-typed donors, were included in an early release of the data. Among the roughly 430 genotyped donors, approximately 82% were placed in the Caucasian-associated ancestry cluster.

Turning to this clone: What it binds is not known.

PCR involved 60 Vbeta and 13 Jbeta primers. The repertoire was sequenced with immunoSEQ multiplex PCR; TCRdb's copy has only in-frame clones and lacks some. The sample carries approximately 130,000 clones, 85% recorded once. Study outcomes and limitations: Rarity marked most TCR sequences, yet some public TCRs occurred in many donors.

The CDR3 covers 14 residues. Trimming took 4 bases from V and 6 from J, leaving 18 bases between them. CDR1 is SQVTM and CDR2 is ANQGSEA in the germline V gene. This sequence originates from a woman in her thirties in good health and CMV-seropositive. Specimen: PBMCs. The chain recombines TRBV29-1 with TRBJ1-1, with D possibly being TRBD1 (5 bases). CDR3 protein: CSVVGGRGRAEAFF. In DNA form, the CDR3 reads TGCAGCGTTGTGGGGGGAAGGGGCAGGGCTGAAGCTTTCTTT. Complete variable domain (other parts from reference TRBV29-1 and TRBJ1-1): SAVISQKPSRDICQRGTSLTIQCQVDSQVTMMFWYRQQPGQSLTLIATANQGSEATYESGFVIDKFPISRPNLTFSTLTVSNMSPEDSSIYLCSVVGGRGRAEAFFGQGTRLTVV.